This T cell receptor (beta chain) originates from a study of CXCR3-negative and CXCR3-positive naive CD8 T cells. Study-level findings and limits: In naive cells, CXCR3-negative and CXCR3-positive subsets had similar TRBV-TRBJ usage; memory cells differed. Naive subsets were similarly diverse, while memory CD8+ repertoires were much less diverse.

With respect to this clonotype: Its antigen remains unidentified.

In preparing the TRB cDNA libraries, 5' RACE with UMI labels was used. TCRdb reprocessed the 5' RACE reads and reports one entry per CDR3 protein, with no DNA. This repertoire comprises fewer than 90,000 distinct CDR3 sequences; its ten largest clones make up roughly 1.4%. Investigators sorted each CD8+ T cell subset in triplicate, taking around 330,000 cells each time. The authors gated naive CD8+ T cells as CD45RO-CCR7+CD27+CD95-. The receptor comes from a human donor in good health. Some clones in this sample may be carry-over from other donors' samples. Material for sequencing was naive CXCR3- CD8+ T cells from blood. Subset specified: CD45RO-CCR7+CD27+CD95- naive CD8+ T cells lacking CXCR3 (TNR3-).

CDR3 residues: CATGDRSYTGELFF. The V gene is TRBV15, the J gene TRBJ2-2; TCRdb's D gene call, TRBD1, goes unchecked for lack of DNA. In germline, CDR1 is LNHNV, CDR2 YYDKDF (reference sequence). The CDR3 contains 14 residues.